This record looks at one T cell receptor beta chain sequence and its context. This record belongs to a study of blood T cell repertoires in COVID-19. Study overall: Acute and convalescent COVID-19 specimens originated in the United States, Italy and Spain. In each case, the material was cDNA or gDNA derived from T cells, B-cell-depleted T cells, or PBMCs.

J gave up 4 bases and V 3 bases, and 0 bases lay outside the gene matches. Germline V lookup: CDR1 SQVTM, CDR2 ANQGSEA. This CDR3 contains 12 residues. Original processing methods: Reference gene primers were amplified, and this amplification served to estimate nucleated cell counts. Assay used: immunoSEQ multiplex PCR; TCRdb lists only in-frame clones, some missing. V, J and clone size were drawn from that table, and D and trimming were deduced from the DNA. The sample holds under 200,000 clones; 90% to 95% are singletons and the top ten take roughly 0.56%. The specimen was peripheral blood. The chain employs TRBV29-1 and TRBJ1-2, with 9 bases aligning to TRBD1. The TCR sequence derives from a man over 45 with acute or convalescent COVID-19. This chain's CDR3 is CSVEGQGYGYTF. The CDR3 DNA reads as TGCAGCGTTGAGGGACAGGGCTATGGCTACACCTTC.